Listed below are T cell receptor beta chains from one sample, sequenced in a study of response to subunit inactivated influenza vaccine. In TCRdb, the RT-PCR reads were re-called with MiXCR into one record per CDR3 protein. The sample lists about 520,000 distinct CDR3 sequences, around 7.7% occurring once. The sequences come from PBMCs from blood, collected roughly 24 months after vaccination. All receptors come from a man aged 45-69 years who received an inactivated influenza vaccine. Both conserved end residues are part of each CDR3. The D gene is left open where the match is weak. The size of a clone is reported for some rows only, either as once, few or many, or as a class for expanded clones.

d_gene,abundance,j_gene,len,v_gene,CDR3nt,CDR3aa
-,-,TRBJ2-7,13,TRBV28,TGTGCCAGCGCTCGCCCCACTCATCTAAAGCAGTACTTC,CASARPTHLKQYF
-,few,TRBJ2-3,12,TRBV5-8,TGTGCCAGCAGCGCTTGGGACCGAGGGACTTGGTTT,CASSAWDRGTWF
TRBD2,many,TRBJ2-1,18,TRBV20-1,TGCAGTGCTCGTGGTGGACTAGCGGGAGGGAGGGGAGTCAATGAGCAGTTCTTC,CSARGGLAGGRGVNEQFF
-,few,TRBJ2-5,15,TRBV5-1,TGCGCCAGCAGCTTGTTTCCAGGACAACAAGAGACCCAGTACTTC,CASSLFPGQQETQYF
-,-,TRBJ2-1,14,TRBV5-6,TGTGCCATCAGCCACGGGCTAGCTGGGGGGGAGCAGTTCTTC,CAISHGLAGGEQFF
-,many,TRBJ2-3,15,TRBV5-1,TGCGCCAGCAGCTTGGACGGCGGTGACACAGATACGCAGTATTTT,CASSLDGGDTDTQYF
-,few,TRBJ2-3,16,TRBV12-3/TRBV12-4,TGTGCCAGCAGTACACACGGCGACCTAAAGAGAGATACGCAGTATTTT,CASSTHGDLKRDTQYF
-,many,TRBJ2-3,13,TRBV29-1,TGCAGCGTTGAAGAAGCATGGATAGGTACGCAGTATTTT,CSVEEAWIGTQYF
-,few,TRBJ2-2,14,TRBV9,TGTGCCAGCAGCCCCGAAGGACCTCCCGGGGAGCTGTTTTTT,CASSPEGPPGELFF
TRBD1,-,TRBJ2-1,16,TRBV28,TGTGCCAGCAGTTTAATTGACAGGGCGGCCTACAATGAGCAGTTCTTC,CASSLIDRAAYNEQFF
-,many,TRBJ2-1,13,TRBV20-1,TGCAGTGCTACCCGGGGTAACTACAATGAGCAGTTCTTC,CSATRGNYNEQFF
TRBD1,many,TRBJ1-2,15,TRBV7-2,TGTGCCAGCAGCTTAGCGGGACAGGGAGAATCTGGCTACACCTTC,CASSLAGQGESGYTF
TRBD1,few,TRBJ2-5,13,TRBV20-1,TGCAGTGCTATCAGGGGGCCTCAAGAGACCCAGTACTTC,CSAIRGPQETQYF
-,few,TRBJ1-5,15,TRBV11-2,TGTGCCAGCAGCTTATACGATAGGGCCAATCAGCCCCAGCATTTT,CASSLYDRANQPQHF
-,-,TRBJ2-1,13,TRBV20-1,TGCAGTGCTCAGCGGAGCTCCTACAATGAGCAGTTCTTC,CSAQRSSYNEQFF
-,many,TRBJ1-2,12,TRBV25-1,TGTGCCAGCAGTGAAGAGTTAGGAGGCTACACCTTC,CASSEELGGYTF
-,many,TRBJ2-2,16,TRBV10-3,TGTGCCATCAGTGAGTCTCCTCCGAGGAATACTGGGGAGCTGTTTTTT,CAISESPPRNTGELFF
-,many,TRBJ2-1,14,TRBV7-2,TGTGCCAGCAGCCCTCAGAGGGCACCCAATGAGCAGTTCTTC,CASSPQRAPNEQFF